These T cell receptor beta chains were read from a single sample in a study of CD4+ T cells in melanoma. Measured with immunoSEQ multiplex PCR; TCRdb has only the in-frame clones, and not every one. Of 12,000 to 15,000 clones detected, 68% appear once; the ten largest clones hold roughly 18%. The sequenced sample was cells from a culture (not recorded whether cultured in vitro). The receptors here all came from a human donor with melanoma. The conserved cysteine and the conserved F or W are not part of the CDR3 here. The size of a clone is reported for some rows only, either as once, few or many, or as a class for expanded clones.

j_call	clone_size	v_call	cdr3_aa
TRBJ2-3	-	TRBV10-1	ASRRLAGTDTQY
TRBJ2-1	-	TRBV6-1	ASSETSFSEQF
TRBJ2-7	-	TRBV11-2	ASGNPTGRGGYEQY
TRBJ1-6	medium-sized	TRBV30	AWSTGADGSPLH
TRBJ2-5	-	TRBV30	AWSVFSVGRAGGIEETQY
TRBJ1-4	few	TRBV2	ASSDWAGLATNEKLF
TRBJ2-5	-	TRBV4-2	ASSLPTSGGTQETQY
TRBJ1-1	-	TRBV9	ASTSSRGNTEAF
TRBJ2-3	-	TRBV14	ASSHGTSGGPDTQY
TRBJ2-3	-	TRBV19	ASSILTSGTYTQY
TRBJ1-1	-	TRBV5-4	ASSSEGTAAEAF
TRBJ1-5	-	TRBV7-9	ASSVNSGGNQPQH
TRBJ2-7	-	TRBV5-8	ASSLGFWTATYEQY
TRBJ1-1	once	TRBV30	AWTDTGQAGTEAF
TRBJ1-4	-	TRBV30	AWSVLREKLF
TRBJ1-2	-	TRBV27	ASSLRGDLRNYGYT
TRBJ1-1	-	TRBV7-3	ASSEPHLALGGTEAF
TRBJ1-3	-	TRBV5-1	ASSLAGIGNTIY
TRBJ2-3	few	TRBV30	AWSPPDRVADTQY
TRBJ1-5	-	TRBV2	ASSFRSGQPQH
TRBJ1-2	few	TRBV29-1	SVVTGGDNYGYT
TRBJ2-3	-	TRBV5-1	ASSLGTSWATDTQY
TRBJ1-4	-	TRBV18	ASSPHSRNEKLF
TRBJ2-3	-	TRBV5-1	ASSLTGNRKDTQY
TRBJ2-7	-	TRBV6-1	ASSEEPADAYEQY
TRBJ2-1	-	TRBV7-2	ASSSSSAGGYNEQF
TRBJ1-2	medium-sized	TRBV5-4	ASNLGGRYGYT
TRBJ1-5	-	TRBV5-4	ASSLDWGQPQH
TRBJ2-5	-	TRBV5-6	ASRLNFGLRETQY
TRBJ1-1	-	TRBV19	ASSAWGQVNTEAF
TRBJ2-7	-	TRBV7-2	ASSSRGAYEQY
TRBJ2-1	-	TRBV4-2	ASSHQAVLLAGGLNSYNEQF
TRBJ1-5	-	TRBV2	ASSLTGAEQPQH
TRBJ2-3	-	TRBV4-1	ASSPSKGRGTDTQY
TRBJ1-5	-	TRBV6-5	ASSYSGRYQPQH
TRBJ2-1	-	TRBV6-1	ASSVLRQGSNEQF
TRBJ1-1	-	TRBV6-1	ASGRTPGQNEAF
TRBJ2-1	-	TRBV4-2	ASSRGGVAGGSYNEQF
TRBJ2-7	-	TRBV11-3	ASSLAAGGMVGYEQY
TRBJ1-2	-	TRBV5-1	ASSWTTGEDGYT
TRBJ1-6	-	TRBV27	ASSLGTGGGYNSPLH
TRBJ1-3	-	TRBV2	ASSEVAGYGNTIY
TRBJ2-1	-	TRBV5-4	ASSFGHYNEQF
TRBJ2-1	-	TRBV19	ASSNPRQGNHEQF
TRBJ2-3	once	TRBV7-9	ASSPLAGGSLDTQY
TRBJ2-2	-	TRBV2	ASGGTSNGELF
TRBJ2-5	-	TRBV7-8	ASSARLAGEETQY
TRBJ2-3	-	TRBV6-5	ASSYSGGRTDTQY
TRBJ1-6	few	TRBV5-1	ASSQTGQSSYNSPLH
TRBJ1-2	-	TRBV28	ASTLRGAGGYT